This TCR beta chain derives from a study of cytomegalovirus exposure and HLA in healthy donors. Notes on the study in general: A list of around 150 TCR beta chains associated with cytomegalovirus was given. Later analysis reportedly placed an Asian-associated ancestry cluster below the roughly 700-donor mean in N-insertions.

With 60 Vbeta and 13 Jbeta primers, the PCR was carried out. Some clones are missing from TCRdb's copy, which holds only in-frame ones; the method was immunoSEQ multiplex PCR. The sample has 95,000 to 100,000 clones; around 80% are singletons. Germline assignment: CDR1 SGHAT and CDR2 FQNNGV. Deletions cut 3 bases from V and 1 base from J, with 6 bases between. The CDR3 runs 13 residues. Regarding this clone: Antigen: not known.

The records omit this donor's CMV serostatus. The sequence derives from a human donor in good health. Sequenced material: PBMCs. This chain uses TRBV11-2 with TRBJ1-1, with D unclear. CDR3 DNA: TGTGCCAGCAGCTTTCAGGAGAACACTGAAGCTTTCTTT. Translation: CASSFQENTEAFF.